The T cell receptor beta chain described here comes from a study of shared clonotypes between healthy human individuals. Notes on the study in general: Clonotypes shared by all four donors outscored non-shared clonotypes in generation probability. Relative to memory subsets, naive subsets generally showed larger estimated richness.

Data came from immunoSEQ multiplex PCR; TCRdb stores just in-frame clones and leaves some out. The repertoire holds about 330,000 clones, with about 74% as singletons. Donors were healthy HIV-negative adults without recently reported acute infections or vaccinations. CD4+ cells underwent separation, giving CD45RA+ naive and CD45RA-negative memory subsets. In the case of this clone: Its specificity is unknown.

The sample taken for sequencing was memory CD4+ T cells sorted from blood. Subset here: CD45RA-negative fraction. The source is a man aged 25-45 years in good health.

The CDR3 region is CASSDGRQVNGHEQYF. As DNA, the CDR3 is TGTGCCAGCAGTGACGGGCGGCAGGTTAACGGCCACGAGCAGTACTTC. This chain links TRBV25-1 with TRBJ2-7; the D is unclear. The CDR3 loop spans 16 amino acids. With 3 bases removed from V and 5 bases from J, the gap between germline ends came to 20 bases. CDR1 MGHDK and CDR2 SYGVNS come from the germline V gene.